The rows below give T cell receptor beta chains drawn from one sample of a study of chemoradiotherapy in HPV16-positive cancers. Some clones are missing from TCRdb's copy, which holds only in-frame ones; the method was immunoSEQ multiplex PCR. This sample has about 2,800 clones, with 75% to 85% found just once. Specimen: tumor tissue, collected from a patient who underwent chemoradiotherapy. The source is a human donor with HPV-associated anogenital cancer. CDR3s leave out the opening cysteine and the closing phenylalanine or tryptophan. The order of the fields is V gene, J gene, CDR3 protein.

TRBV23-1,TRBJ2-2,ASSQKGQQLMDGELF
TRBV11-1,TRBJ2-5,ASSSGQLETQY
TRBV10-3,TRBJ2-3,AISEYGTSGGSSTDTQY
TRBV9,TRBJ2-3,ASSVDGADTQY
TRBV7-2,TRBJ1-3,ASSSQSSHSGNTIY
TRBV20-1,TRBJ1-1,SLDREAF
TRBV14,TRBJ2-2,ASSQVQGAGELF
TRBV5-4,TRBJ1-2,ASRTGGDYGYT
TRBV7-9,TRBJ1-1,ASSRITATPEAF
TRBV6-1,TRBJ2-3,ASSEAVGAWDTQY
TRBV19,TRBJ1-5,ASGPREGSNQPQH
TRBV18,TRBJ2-6,ASSLTSPTSGANVLT
TRBV2,TRBJ2-7,ASSTPETSVYEQY
TRBV28,TRBJ1-2,ASSLGGGAKYGYT
TRBV19,TRBJ2-3,ASSIRGLAGGLKDTQY
TRBV18,TRBJ1-2,ASSPPDGPNYGYT
TRBV7-2,TRBJ2-1,ASSLGGTSVHEQF
TRBV4-2,TRBJ2-3,ASSQAGVGSPDTQY
TRBV6-1,TRBJ2-2,ASSEGRGSLGTGELF
TRBV7-2,TRBJ1-2,ASSWDRANYGYT
TRBV4-2,TRBJ2-3,ASSQDWGGGTDTQY
TRBV6-1,TRBJ2-7,ASSEIGGPYEQY
TRBV7-9,TRBJ2-7,ASSPKRSSYEQY
TRBV19,TRBJ1-4,ASSMKGAGEKLF
TRBV9,TRBJ2-5,ASAAGGLKETQY
TRBV9,TRBJ2-5,ASSESGRGGRETQY
TRBV7-9,TRBJ2-7,ASSGGRGSYEQY
TRBV30,TRBJ1-2,AWRRTGMEGYT
TRBV19,TRBJ1-2,ASSSSGTAYGYT
TRBV10-3,TRBJ2-1,AIRGTGRDNEQF
TRBV30,TRBJ1-5,AWSASRGNQPQH
TRBV7-2,TRBJ2-7,ASSESTGSGYEQY
TRBV27,TRBJ2-1,ASSLQAGRPNYNEQF
TRBV14,TRBJ1-1,ASSQAGMNTEAF
TRBV6-9,TRBJ1-1,ASSYVGTNTEAF
TRBV7-9,TRBJ1-2,ASSPPGTGHYGYT
TRBV7-9,TRBJ2-1,ASLPLEYLNEQF